Given below is one T cell receptor (beta chain) in context. These data come from a study of blood T cell repertoires in COVID-19. The repertoire was sequenced with immunoSEQ multiplex PCR; TCRdb's copy has only in-frame clones and lacks some. The top ten hold 1.1% of the sample, which has approximately 200,000 clones, about 88% seen once. J lost 3 bases, V lost 1 base, and 1 base had no gene match. Germline V CDR1 and CDR2: MGHRA, YSYEKL. This CDR3 has 16 amino acids. The J gene is TRBJ1-6, the V gene TRBV4-1; TRBD1 matches 9 bases. This sequence originates from a man in his thirties or forties with acute or convalescent COVID-19. The specimen sequenced was peripheral blood. This CDR3 is CASSQVTGGYNSPLHF. For the CDR3, the DNA is TGCGCCAGCAGCCAAGTGACAGGGGGCTATAATTCACCCCTCCACTTT.